These 23 T cell receptor beta chains were sequenced from one sample in a study of blood T cell repertoires in COVID-19. Profiled with immunoSEQ multiplex PCR; TCRdb holds only in-frame clones, not every one. Here the sample spans around 180,000 clones, roughly four fifths being singletons. Sequencing was performed on peripheral blood. The origin of the receptors is a woman aged 30 to 39 with acute or convalescent COVID-19.

This chain joins TRBV28 and TRBJ2-1, with D unresolved. Germline lookup yields CDR1 MDHEN and CDR2 SYDVKM. The CDR3 runs to 12 residues. V lost 6 bases to trimming and J lost 15 bases, with 18 bases between them. This CDR3 reads CASSLGLGRRFF. DNA for the CDR3: TGTGCCAGCAGCCTAGGTCTGGGTCGTCGGTTCTTC.

The count of this clone is one. The chain combines TRBV2 with TRBJ2-1; 10 nucleotides line up with TRBD1. Losses at the gene ends were 6 bases for V and 0 bases for J; bases not matched to a gene: 5. Germline loops: CDR1 SNHLY, CDR2 FYNNEI. The CDR3 has 16 residues. CDR3 region: CASRGQGSSSYNEQFF. Here the CDR3 DNA reads TGTGCCAGCAGGGGACAGGGGAGTAGCTCCTACAATGAGCAGTTCTTC.

The gene calls are TRBV5-1 and TRBJ2-3; a weak D match, TRBD2 (6 bases). The germline V and J ends were trimmed by 4 bases and 1 base, with 10 bases remaining between them. The CDR3 has 14 amino acids. The germline gives CDR1 SGHRS, CDR2 YFSETQ. The CDR3 is CASSAGTRTDTQYF. The CDR3 bases are TGCGCCAGCAGCGCCGGGACTCGCACAGATACGCAGTATTTT.

This clone was seen a handful of times. This chain connects TRBV5-8 to TRBJ1-2; maybe TRBD1 (6 bases). Germline CDR1 SGHTS, CDR2 YDEGEE. V shed 5 bases and J shed 8 bases, with 16 bases lying between them. This CDR3 is built from 13 residues. The CDR3 DNA is TGTGCCAGCAGAACGTCAGGGGTGGAGGGCTACACCTTC. This encodes CASRTSGVEGYTF.

The V and J genes are TRBV13 and TRBJ1-3; 7 bases align to TRBD1. Trimming at V came to 1 base and at J to 3 bases, leaving 3 bases not matched to a gene. Germline loops: CDR1 PRHDT, CDR2 FYEKMQ (reference sequence). The CDR3 spans 15 residues. The DNA of the CDR3 is TGTGCCAGCAGCTTAGTAGGGGGCGATGGAAACACCATATATTTT. It codes for CASSLVGGDGNTIYF.

Only one count was recorded for this clone. The genes are TRBV5-6 and TRBJ1-5, with 8 bases matching TRBD1. The CDR3 totals 16 residues. Trimming took 1 base from V and 5 from J; bases not matched to a gene: 8. The germline V gene has CDR1 SGHDT and CDR2 YYEEEE. This chain's CDR3 is CASSLMGQVGDQPQHF. The CDR3 coding sequence is TGTGCCAGCAGCTTGATGGGACAGGTAGGGGATCAGCCCCAGCATTTT.

The chain is built from TRBV12-3 or TRBV12-4 and TRBJ2-7, with 9 bases lining up with TRBD1. The CDR3 is 13 residues long. V dropped 8 bases and J dropped 3; count of bases not matched to a gene: 5. The CDR3 DNA is TGTGCCAGCGGTCGACAGGGGGTCTACGAGCAGTACTTC. It encodes CASGRQGVYEQYF.

This chain uses TRBV30 with TRBJ2-6; D is undetermined. Germline V lookup: CDR1 GTSNPN, CDR2 SVGIG (reference sequence). The CDR3 is 15 residues long. Trimming took off 0 bases at V and 0 bases at J, with 6 bases between the two ends. CDR3 sequence: CAWSVRASGANVLTF. DNA for the CDR3: TGTGCCTGGAGTGTACGAGCCTCTGGGGCCAACGTCCTGACTTTC.

The chain couples TRBV28 to TRBJ2-7; D is perhaps TRBD2 (6 bases). V was trimmed by 5 bases and J by 1 base, leaving 12 bases between them. Germline-derived CDR1 and CDR2 are MDHEN and SYDVKM. The CDR3 has 14 residues. CDR3 sequence (DNA): TGTGCCAGCAGTCCCCAGCGGGTTTCCTACGAGCAGTACTTC. Encoded protein: CASSPQRVSYEQYF.

The genes are TRBV5-6 and TRBJ2-7, with a tentative D call TRBD1 (6 bases). Germline V gene data show CDR1 as SGHDT and CDR2 as YYEEEE. Trimming pared 4 bases from V and 0 bases from J, leaving 14 bases between. The CDR3 covers 15 residues. The CDR3 DNA reads as TGTGCCAGCAGCCTCCTGGGGGCAAGCTCCTACGAGCAGTACTTC. As protein: CASSLLGASSYEQYF.

This clone was recorded many times. The rearrangement uses TRBV9 and TRBJ2-4; maybe TRBD1 (6 bases). The V gene's germline CDR1 is SGDLS and CDR2 YYNGEE. V shed 3 bases and J shed 6 bases, with 13 bases lying between them. The CDR3 runs to 14 residues. The CDR3: CASSAGTQGNIQYF. The DNA of the CDR3 is TGTGCCAGCAGCGCGGGCACACAGGGAAACATTCAGTACTTC. The entire variable domain, with the rest obtained from reference TRBV9 and TRBJ2-4, is as follows: DSGVTQTPKHLITATGQRVTLRCSPRSGDLSVYWYQQSLDQGLQFLIQYYNGEERAKGNILERFSAQQFPDLHSELNLSSLELGDSALYFCASSAGTQGNIQYFGAGTRLSVL.

V is TRBV3-1 (or the pseudogene TRBV3-2) and J is TRBJ2-7; weak D call: TRBD2 (5 bases). The CDR3 is 17 amino acids. Per the germline V gene, CDR1 is LGHDT and CDR2 is YNNKEL (reference sequence). Trimming left V 1 base short and J 0 bases short, with 16 bases between. CDR3 amino acids: CASSQVSRECSSYEQYF. As DNA, the CDR3 is TGTGCCAGCAGCCAAGTTAGCCGGGAATGCAGCTCCTACGAGCAGTACTTC.

The V and J genes are TRBV29-1 and TRBJ2-7; TRBD2 matches 7 bases. CDR3 size: 13 residues. The V gene's germline CDR1 is SQVTM and CDR2 ANQGSEA. V lost 4 bases, J lost 4 bases, and 7 bases stayed unmatched. DNA for the CDR3: TGCAGCGTTGCTGGACTAGGGGATTACGAGCAGTACTTC. Its protein is CSVAGLGDYEQYF.

CDR3 DNA sequence: TGTGCCAGCAGCCCCATAGGGGCTAGCGGGAGGCCCTACGAGCAGTACTTC. This encodes CASSPIGASGRPYEQYF. The gene calls are TRBV3-1 (or the pseudogene TRBV3-2) and TRBJ2-7; 11 bases are shared with TRBD2. Germline-derived CDR1 and CDR2 are LGHDT and YNNKEL (reference sequence). V lost 4 bases, J lost 2 bases, and 10 bases stayed unmatched. This CDR3 contains 17 residues.

The chain combines TRBV27 with TRBJ2-1; D is possibly TRBD1 (5 bases). The V and J ends lost 2 bases and 6 bases respectively, with 14 bases between them. Per the germline V gene, CDR1 is MNHEY and CDR2 is SMNVEV (reference sequence). This CDR3 is built from 15 residues. DNA for the CDR3: TGTGCCAGCAGTTTAGGGGAAGGGGATATCAATGAGCAGTTCTTC. This encodes CASSLGEGDINEQFF.

J is TRBJ2-4 and V is TRBV29-1, with 7 bases matching TRBD1. This CDR3 has 14 residues. Germline V CDR1 and CDR2: SQVTM, ANQGSEA. The V and J ends lost 7 bases and 2 bases, in that order; junction bases with no gene match: 8. CDR3 protein: CSATGEETKNIQYF. Here the CDR3 DNA reads TGCAGCGCCACAGGGGAAGAAACCAAAAACATTCAGTACTTC. The full variable domain, its missing parts supplied by reference TRBV29-1 and TRBJ2-4, is SAVISQKPSRDICQRGTSLTIQCQVDSQVTMMFWYRQQPGQSLTLIATANQGSEATYESGFVIDKFPISRPNLTFSTLTVSNMSPEDSSIYLCSATGEETKNIQYFGAGTRLSVL.

The chain carries TRBV6-2 or TRBV6-3 and TRBJ1-5, with 7 positions matching TRBD1. Germline V gene lookup returns CDR1 MNHEY and CDR2 SVGEGT. V was pared by 0 bases and J by 3 bases, with 2 bases of the junction left unmatched. This CDR3 has 15 amino acids. CDR3 nucleotides: TGTGCCAGCAGTTACTCGGGACAGCACAATCAGCCCCAGCATTTT. This codes for CASSYSGQHNQPQHF.

The CDR3, as DNA: TGTGCCAGCAGCAACAGGGTTACTGGGGCCAACGTCCTGACTTTC. Encoded protein: CASSNRVTGANVLTF. The genes are TRBV7-8 and TRBJ2-6; possibly TRBD1 for D (6 bases). This CDR3 is 15 amino acids long. Trimming cost V 5 bases and J 2 bases, with 10 bases left between them. CDR1 SGHVS and CDR2 FQNEAQ come from the germline V gene.

The chain recombines TRBV9 with TRBJ2-3; a weak D match, TRBD2 (6 bases). Trimming removed 8 bases at V and 3 bases at J, with 13 bases between. This CDR3 contains 13 residues. The germline CDR1 and CDR2 sequences are SGDLS and YYNGEE. The CDR3 loop reads CARRLVGTDTQYF. CDR3 DNA sequence: TGTGCCAGGAGACTAGTGGGAACAGATACGCAGTATTTT.

The chain employs TRBV19 and TRBJ1-4; D may be TRBD1 (6 bases). From germline, CDR1 is LNHDA and CDR2 SQIVND (reference sequence). V lost 5 bases to trimming and J lost 12 bases, with 16 bases between them. The CDR3 length is 13 residues. The CDR3 is CASSGDKSNELFF. The DNA of the CDR3 is TGTGCCAGTAGTGGGGACAAGAGTAATGAACTGTTTTTT.

A single count supports this clone. The V gene is TRBV5-6, the J gene TRBJ2-7; D gene uncertain. V lost 7 bases and J lost 3, with 11 bases in between. The V gene's germline CDR1 is SGHDT and CDR2 YYEEEE. The CDR3 consists of 12 residues. The CDR3 loop reads CASSGPGYEQYF. The CDR3 nucleotides read TGTGCCAGCTCCGGTCCAGGCTACGAGCAGTACTTC.

This chain uses TRBV6-6 with TRBJ1-2, with D perhaps matching TRBD1 (5 bases). This CDR3 is built from 14 residues. V lost 5 bases to trimming and J lost 4 bases, with 14 bases between them. Per germline, CDR1 MNHNY and CDR2 SVGAGI (reference sequence). The CDR3 is CASSPPGQGYGYTF. The CDR3 bases are TGTGCCAGCAGTCCCCCCGGGCAGGGCTATGGCTACACCTTC.

The table lists this clone with a few counts. The chain has TRBV9 and TRBJ2-2; D remains ambiguous. Trimming stripped 0 bases from V and 2 bases from J, with 5 bases between. The germline CDR1 and CDR2 sequences are SGDLS and YYNGEE. This CDR3 is built from 14 residues. The CDR3 loop is CASSVVQNTGELFF. CDR3 DNA: TGTGCCAGCAGCGTAGTCCAAAACACCGGGGAGCTGTTTTTT.